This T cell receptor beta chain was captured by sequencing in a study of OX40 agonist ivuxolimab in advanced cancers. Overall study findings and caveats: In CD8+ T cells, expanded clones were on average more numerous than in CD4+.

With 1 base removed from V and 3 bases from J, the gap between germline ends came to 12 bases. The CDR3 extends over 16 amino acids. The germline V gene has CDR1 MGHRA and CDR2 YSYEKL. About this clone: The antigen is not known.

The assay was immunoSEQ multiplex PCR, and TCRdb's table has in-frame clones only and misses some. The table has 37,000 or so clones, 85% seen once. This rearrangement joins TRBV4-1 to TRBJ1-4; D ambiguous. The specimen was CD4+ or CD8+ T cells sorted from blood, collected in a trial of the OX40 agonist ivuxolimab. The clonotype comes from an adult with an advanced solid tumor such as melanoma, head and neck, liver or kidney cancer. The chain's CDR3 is CASSQVRAGSNEKLFF. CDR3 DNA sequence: TGCGCCAGCAGCCAAGTTAGGGCAGGATCTAATGAAAAACTGTTTTTT.